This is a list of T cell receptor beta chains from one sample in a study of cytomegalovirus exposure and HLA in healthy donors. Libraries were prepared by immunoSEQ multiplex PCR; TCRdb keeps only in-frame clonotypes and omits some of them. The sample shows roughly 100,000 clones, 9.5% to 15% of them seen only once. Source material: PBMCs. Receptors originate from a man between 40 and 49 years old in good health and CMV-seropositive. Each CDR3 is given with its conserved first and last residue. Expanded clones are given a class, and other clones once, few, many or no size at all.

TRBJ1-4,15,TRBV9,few,CASSAVQGAEEKLFF
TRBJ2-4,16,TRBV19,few,CASSMAPRERVNIQYF
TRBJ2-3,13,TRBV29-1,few,CSVAGQGTDTQYF
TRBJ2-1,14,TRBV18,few,CASSPGTANNEQFF
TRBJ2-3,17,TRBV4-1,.,CASSLEGLAGGPDTQYF
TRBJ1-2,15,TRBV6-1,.,CASRQSGTTNYGYTF
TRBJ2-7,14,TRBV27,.,CASSSRGGPYEQYF
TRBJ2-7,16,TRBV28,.,CASSSAGTSGIYEQYF
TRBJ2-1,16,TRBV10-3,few,CAISESGGRLYNEQFF
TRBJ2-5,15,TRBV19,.,CASSPQGLAQETQYF
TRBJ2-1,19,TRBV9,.,CASSVGGRLAGGPSNEQFF
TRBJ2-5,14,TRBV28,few,CASSPGLILKTQYF
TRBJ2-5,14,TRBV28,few,CASRDRTGVETQYF
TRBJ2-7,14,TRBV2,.,CASRELAGVYEQYF
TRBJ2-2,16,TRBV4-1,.,CASSLRTSASSGELFF
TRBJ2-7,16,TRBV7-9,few,CASSPTSGSSGREQYF
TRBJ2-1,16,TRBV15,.,CATSKVDRGLWSEQFF
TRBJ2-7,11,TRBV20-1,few,CSARGSYEQYF
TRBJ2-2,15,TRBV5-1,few,CASSRQTGDTGELFF
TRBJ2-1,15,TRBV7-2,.,CASSLGTLAGVEQFF
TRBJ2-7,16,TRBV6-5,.,CASSYSGTSGTYEQYF
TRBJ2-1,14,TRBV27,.,CASSLPSPNNEQFF
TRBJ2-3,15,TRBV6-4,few,CASSENQGRADTQYF
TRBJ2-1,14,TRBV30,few,CAWSRLASYNEQFF
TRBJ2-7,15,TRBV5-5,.,CASSPTGPPTYEQYF
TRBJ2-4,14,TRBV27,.,CASSVRGGLNIQYF
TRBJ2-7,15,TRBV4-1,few,CASSRGGTAPYEQYF
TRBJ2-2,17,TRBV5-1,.,CASSLRYDRGTTGELFF
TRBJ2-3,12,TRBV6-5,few,CASSGERDTQYF
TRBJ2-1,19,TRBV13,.,CASSSRTDLAGRLWGEQFF
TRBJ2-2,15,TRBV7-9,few,CASSLRRENTGELFF
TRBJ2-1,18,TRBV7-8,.,CASGPGLAGGPEYNEQFF
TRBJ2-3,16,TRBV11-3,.,CASSLDQGEGTDTQYF
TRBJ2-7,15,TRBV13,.,CASSLKLSENYEQYF
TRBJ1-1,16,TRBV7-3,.,CASSLFGTGGNTEAFF
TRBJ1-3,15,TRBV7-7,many,CASSPLPGTGNTIYF
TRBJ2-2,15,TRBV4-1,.,CASSQDRAGTGELFF
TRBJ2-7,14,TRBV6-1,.,CATAGFVGSYEQYF
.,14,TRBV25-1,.,CASSTGGMVYEQYF
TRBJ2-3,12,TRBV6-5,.,CASRRGTDTQYF